These T cell receptor beta chains were read from a single sample in a study of shared clonotypes between healthy human individuals. Data came from immunoSEQ multiplex PCR; TCRdb stores just in-frame clones and leaves some out. This table holds millions of clones, approximately 93% found once. The sequencing sample was made of naive CD4+ T cells from PBMCs. The receptors stem from a man aged 18 to 30 in good health. Some clones in this sample may be carry-over from other donors' samples. The CDR3 runs from the conserved cysteine through the conserved F or W. The D gene is left open where the match is weak. Where a row states a size, it is once, few, many or the class of an expanded clone; other rows omit it.

v_gene	j_gene	d_gene	abundance	CDR3aa	CDR3nt
TRBV28	TRBJ2-7	.	.	CASMYASYEQYF	TGTGCCAGCATGTATGCCTCCTACGAGCAGTACTTC
TRBV25-1	TRBJ1-3	.	.	CASTAGHGNTIYF	TGTGCCAGCACTGCGGGACATGGAAACACCATATATTTT
TRBV23-1	TRBJ1-5	.	.	CASSQFPPYQPQHF	TGCGCCAGCAGTCAGTTCCCCCCCTATCAGCCCCAGCATTTT
TRBV29-1	TRBJ2-5	.	.	CSARSGQETQYF	TGCAGCGCCCGCAGTGGGCAAGAGACCCAGTACTTC
TRBV28	TRBJ2-5	.	.	CASSSPGSVAQYF	TGTGCCAGCAGTTCGCCGGGGTCTGTGGCCCAGTACTTC
TRBV6-1	TRBJ2-3	TRBD2	.	CASSLAVASTDTQYF	TGTGCCAGCAGCCTAGCGGTTGCTAGCACAGATACGCAGTATTTT
TRBV11-2	TRBJ1-4	TRBD1	once	CASSQGGTGFEKLFF	TGTGCCAGCAGCCAGGGGGGGACAGGGTTTGAAAAACTGTTTTTT
TRBV7-3	TRBJ2-2	.	.	CASRINPGINTGELFF	TGTGCCAGCAGGATCAATCCGGGAATTAACACCGGGGAGCTGTTTTTT
TRBV28	TRBJ2-7	.	.	CASSLWGAGSYEQYF	TGTGCCAGCAGTTTATGGGGGGCAGGGTCGTACGAGCAGTACTTC
TRBV5-1	TRBJ2-1	TRBD2	.	CASSFYGLAGPLNEQFF	TGCGCCAGCAGCTTCTATGGACTAGCGGGACCTTTGAATGAGCAGTTCTTC
TRBV5-1	TRBJ1-3	.	.	CASRVEASGNTIYF	TGCGCCAGCAGGGTGGAAGCCTCTGGAAACACCATATATTTT
TRBV5-1	TRBJ1-2	.	.	CASSRMEEANYGYTF	TGCGCCAGCAGCCGGATGGAGGAAGCTAACTATGGCTACACCTTC
TRBV23-1	TRBJ2-3	.	.	CASSQRGRGVRTDTQYF	TGCGCCAGCAGTCAGCGGGGACGAGGGGTTCGCACAGATACGCAGTATTTT
TRBV27	TRBJ2-3	TRBD2	.	CASSFISGSLTDTQYF	TGTGCCAGCAGTTTCATTAGCGGGAGTTTGACAGATACGCAGTATTTT
TRBV7-3	TRBJ1-3	.	.	CASSLSSVPGNTIYF	TGTGCCAGCAGCTTATCGTCAGTTCCTGGAAACACCATATATTTT
TRBV7-2	TRBJ1-5	.	.	CASSLVYSNQPQHF	TGTGCCAGCAGCTTAGTGTATAGCAATCAGCCCCAGCATTTT
TRBV5-1	TRBJ1-3	.	few	CASSSDGGNTIYF	TGCGCCAGCAGCTCGGACGGGGGAAACACCATATATTTT
TRBV11-3	TRBJ2-1	TRBD2	.	CASSPRSTSGQQDEQFF	TGTGCCAGCAGCCCTCGGTCGACTAGCGGGCAACAGGATGAGCAGTTCTTC
TRBV19	TRBJ2-1	.	.	CASNGPGVAGTQFF	TGTGCCAGTAATGGGCCAGGGGTGGCCGGGACGCAGTTCTTC
TRBV28	TRBJ1-4	TRBD1	.	CASTTRDRGEKLFF	TGTGCCAGCACAACCCGGGACAGAGGAGAAAAACTGTTTTTT
TRBV18	TRBJ1-1	.	.	CASSPGQGPNTEAFF	TGTGCCAGCTCACCGGGTCAGGGGCCGAACACTGAAGCTTTCTTT
TRBV10-3	TRBJ2-2	.	.	CAISDLLGGGKLFF	TGTGCCATCAGTGATTTGTTGGGGGGTGGGAAGCTGTTTTTT
TRBV5-1	TRBJ2-7	.	.	CASSTPSGHSYEQYF	TGCGCCAGCAGCACACCATCCGGACATTCCTACGAGCAGTACTTC
TRBV19	TRBJ1-1	TRBD1	.	CASSQTGKNTEAFF	TGTGCCAGTAGCCAGACAGGGAAGAACACTGAAGCTTTCTTT
TRBV19	TRBJ2-7	TRBD1	.	CASSMTGANEQYF	TGTGCCAGTAGTATGACAGGGGCGAACGAGCAGTACTTC
TRBV30	TRBJ1-5	TRBD1	.	CAWGPGQGIYLATQHF	TGTGCCTGGGGACCAGGACAGGGTATTTATTTGGCGACCCAGCATTTT
TRBV7-2	TRBJ2-1	TRBD2	.	CASSLGTSEQFF	TGTGCCAGCAGCTTGGGGACTAGCGAGCAGTTCTTC
TRBV5-6	TRBJ2-3	.	.	CASSLAETRRATDTQYF	TGTGCCAGCAGCTTGGCCGAAACTAGACGAGCCACAGATACGCAGTATTTT
TRBV7-9	TRBJ2-7	TRBD2	.	CASSLGFRGGRVWDEQYF	TGTGCCAGCAGCTTAGGATTTCGTGGCGGGAGGGTATGGGACGAGCAGTACTTC
TRBV7-2	TRBJ2-7	.	.	CASSLGGYLYEQYF	TGTGCCAGCAGCTTAGGGGGTTACCTTTACGAGCAGTACTTC
TRBV10-3	TRBJ2-1	.	.	CAISESRASYNEQFF	TGTGCCATCAGTGAGTCGCGGGCCTCCTACAATGAGCAGTTCTTC
TRBV19	TRBJ2-3	.	.	CASSIVPGFTDTQYF	TGTGCCAGTAGTATAGTCCCTGGATTCACAGATACGCAGTATTTT
TRBV29-1	TRBJ1-1	.	.	CSVAGVLYTEAFF	TGCAGCGTTGCCGGGGTACTATACACTGAAGCTTTCTTT
TRBV19	TRBJ1-1	.	.	CASSIWGQMGRAFF	TGTGCCAGTAGTATCTGGGGGCAGATGGGGCGAGCTTTCTTT
TRBV7-2	TRBJ2-2	.	.	CASSLMPPGLNTGELFF	TGTGCCAGCAGCTTAATGCCCCCAGGGCTGAACACCGGGGAGCTGTTTTTT
TRBV9	TRBJ2-3	TRBD2	.	CASSGRLAGVGDTQYF	TGTGCCAGCAGCGGTCGACTAGCGGGAGTGGGAGATACGCAGTATTTT
TRBV5-1	TRBJ2-1	TRBD2	.	CASSPPLAGEYNEQFF	TGCGCCAGCAGCCCCCCCCTAGCGGGGGAGTACAATGAGCAGTTCTTC
TRBV2	TRBJ1-3	TRBD1	.	CASSVQGTGNTIYF	TGTGCCAGCAGCGTACAGGGGACTGGAAACACCATATATTTT
TRBV5-1	TRBJ2-6	.	.	CASSLFLGANVLTF	TGCGCCAGCAGCCTCTTTTTGGGGGCCAACGTCCTGACTTTC
TRBV7-9	TRBJ2-7	.	.	CASSFSGFYDEQYF	TGTGCCAGCAGCTTCTCCGGGTTCTACGACGAGCAGTACTTC
TRBV11-2	TRBJ2-4	TRBD1	once	CASSSQWTGDYIQYF	TGTGCCAGCAGCTCCCAATGGACAGGGGACTACATTCAGTACTTC
TRBV5-1	TRBJ1-2	.	.	CASSWGGGSNYGYTF	TGCGCCAGCAGCTGGGGCGGTGGGTCCAACTATGGCTACACCTTC
TRBV5-1	TRBJ2-5	.	.	CASSFRVARYQETQYF	TGCGCCAGCAGCTTCCGGGTAGCGAGGTACCAAGAGACCCAGTACTTC
TRBV28	TRBJ2-1	.	.	CASSHRGNEQFF	TGTGCCAGCAGCCACCGGGGGAATGAGCAGTTCTTC
TRBV28	TRBJ2-2	.	.	CASSSPSGELFF	TGTGCCAGCAGTTCGCCCTCCGGGGAGCTGTTTTTT
TRBV27	TRBJ2-3	.	.	CASSLWDSDTQYF	TGTGCCAGCAGTTTATGGGACTCAGATACGCAGTATTTT
TRBV5-1	TRBJ2-7	TRBD1	.	CASSLDQGAFYEQYF	TGCGCCAGCAGCTTGGATCAGGGGGCCTTCTACGAGCAGTACTTC
TRBV19	TRBJ2-7	TRBD2	.	CASSSPFVSGSRNEQYF	TGTGCCAGTAGTTCCCCATTTGTTAGCGGGAGTCGGAACGAGCAGTACTTC
TRBV5-1	TRBJ2-3	TRBD2	.	CASSLELAGLARTDTQYF	TGCGCCAGCAGCTTGGAACTAGCGGGTCTCGCCCGCACAGATACGCAGTATTTT
TRBV18	TRBJ2-7	TRBD1	.	CASSPGQGNEQYF	TGTGCCAGCTCACCAGGACAGGGAAACGAGCAGTACTTC
TRBV11-3	TRBJ2-2	TRBD2	.	CASSLGPVWGSGSQAGELFF	TGTGCCAGCAGCTTGGGGCCAGTGTGGGGCAGCGGGAGTCAAGCCGGGGAGCTGTTTTTT